A single sample is the source of the 12 T cell receptor beta chains below, sequenced in a study of shared clonotypes between healthy human individuals. The protocol was immunoSEQ multiplex PCR, while the TCRdb copy is restricted to in-frame clones and leaves out a portion. The repertoire has a few million clones, 90% to 96% of them found once; the top ten carry less than 0.15%. Sequencing was done on a sample of naive CD4+ T cells sorted from blood. Subset meaning: CD45RA+ positively selected. The receptors were gathered from a man between 18 and 29 years old in good health.

This chain connects TRBV27 to TRBJ1-4; TRBD1 matches 7 bases. Per the germline V gene, CDR1 is MNHEY and CDR2 is SMNVEV (reference sequence). The CDR3 is made up of 18 amino acids. Trimming took 1 base from V and 3 from J; bases not matched to a gene: 11. The chain's CDR3 is CASSLYGRGAPPNEKLFF. The DNA for the CDR3 is TGTGCCAGCAGTTTATACGGCAGGGGGGCCCCTCCTAATGAAAAACTGTTTTTT.

The chain is built from TRBV11-2 and TRBJ2-2, with a weak D call TRBD2 (6 bases). The germline V gene encodes CDR1 SGHAT and CDR2 FQNNGV. The CDR3 is made up of 14 amino acids. Trimming took off 2 bases at V and 7 bases at J, with 11 bases between the two ends. The CDR3: CASSLRLVLGELFF. In DNA, the CDR3 is TGTGCCAGCAGCTTAAGACTAGTCCTCGGGGAGCTGTTTTTT.

The CDR3 loop is CASRRDRIAGGKQEETQYF. The CDR3 DNA is TGTGCCAGTCGGCGTGACCGCATAGCGGGGGGGAAGCAGGAAGAGACCCAGTACTTC. The V call is TRBV19, the J call TRBJ2-5, with 11 bases that match TRBD2. The CDR3 sequence is 19 residues long. Unmatched junction bases numbered 20, after V lost 8 bases and J lost 3 bases. Germline values: CDR1 LNHDA, CDR2 SQIVND (reference sequence).

The gene calls are TRBV6-1 and TRBJ2-1; TRBD1 might be the D (7 bases). From germline, CDR1 is MNHNS and CDR2 SASEGT. The CDR3 has 15 residues. V lost 4 bases, J lost 3 bases, and 13 bases lay in between. CDR3: CASSAGTAGYNEQFF. The CDR3 DNA is TGTGCCAGCAGTGCCGGGACAGCGGGCTACAATGAGCAGTTCTTC.

The rearrangement joins TRBV30 to TRBJ1-1; TRBD1 is a possible D gene (5 bases). CDR1 is GTSNPN and CDR2 is SVGIG in the germline V gene (reference sequence). This CDR3 has 13 residues. Trimming left V 4 bases short and J 10 bases short, with 19 bases between. CDR3 protein: CAWTPQRSGGAFF. The CDR3 nucleotides are TGTGCCTGGACCCCCCAGAGGTCGGGGGGAGCTTTCTTT.

This clone was seen once. The genes are TRBV5-4 and TRBJ2-5; D is ambiguous. Germline CDR1 SGHNT, CDR2 YYREEE (reference sequence). The CDR3 is made up of 14 amino acids. The V gene lost 2 bases and the J gene lost 1 base, with 9 bases spanning the gap. The chain's CDR3 is CASSFGVLQETQYF. DNA for the CDR3: TGTGCCAGCAGCTTTGGGGTACTCCAAGAGACCCAGTACTTC.

This clone was counted once. In the same sample, other DNA sequences code for this CDR3. The rearrangement links TRBV2 to TRBJ2-7; D is unclear. The V end lost 6 bases, the J end lost 0 bases, and 6 bases lay between the germline ends. The CDR3 contains 12 residues. Germline lookup yields CDR1 SNHLY and CDR2 FYNNEI. The DNA for the CDR3 is TGTGCCAGCAGGGAGAGCTCCTACGAGCAGTACTTC. As protein: CASRESSYEQYF.

This clone appeared a single time. The rearrangement links TRBV10-3 to TRBJ2-7, with D maybe TRBD1 (5 bases). The V gene's germline CDR1 is ENHRY and CDR2 SYGVKD. This CDR3 contains 13 residues. V was cut by 0 bases and J by 7 bases, with 10 bases left in between. This chain's CDR3 is CAISESQGWEQYF. CDR3 bases: TGTGCCATCAGTGAGTCTCAGGGTTGGGAGCAGTACTTC.

This chain joins TRBV7-2 and TRBJ1-2; the match to TRBD1 covers 7 bases. Germline values: CDR1 SGHTA, CDR2 FQGNSA. The CDR3 loop spans 14 amino acids. Trimming at V came to 5 bases and at J to 4 bases, leaving 7 bases not matched to a gene. CDR3 sequence reads: CASSHQQGTYGYTF. The CDR3 DNA sequence: TGTGCCAGCAGCCATCAACAGGGGACCTATGGCTACACCTTC.

This chain uses TRBV9 with TRBJ2-3; D gene unclear. This CDR3 region has 17 residues. Trimming took 0 bases from V and 4 from J, leaving 18 bases between them. The germline V gene encodes CDR1 SGDLS and CDR2 YYNGEE. The CDR3 nucleotides read TGTGCCAGCAGCGTAGGGAACTTCATAAGAGGCGCAGATACGCAGTATTTT. Translated: CASSVGNFIRGADTQYF.

This clone was seen just once. This sequence joins TRBV4-1 and TRBJ1-5, with D uncertain. V was shortened by 4 bases and J by 3 bases, with 13 bases between the two germline ends. The CDR3 has 15 amino acids. Germline loops: CDR1 MGHRA, CDR2 YSYEKL. CDR3 sequence: CASSPERQYNQPQHF. CDR3 bases: TGCGCCAGCAGCCCCGAGAGGCAGTACAATCAGCCCCAGCATTTT.

The chain joins TRBV12-5 to TRBJ2-5; D is perhaps TRBD1 (6 bases). The CDR3 spans 15 residues. Trimming removed 5 bases at V and 0 bases at J, with 13 bases between. Germline assignment: CDR1 LGHNT and CDR2 FRNRAP. CDR3 coding DNA: TGTGCTAGTGGTCCCGGACAGTCCTACCAAGAGACCCAGTACTTC. It encodes CASGPGQSYQETQYF. Filled out from reference TRBV12-5 and TRBJ2-5, the complete variable domain reads DARVTQTPRHKVTEMGQEVTMRCQPILGHNTVFWYRQTMMQGLELLAYFRNRAPLDDSGMPKDRFSAEMPDATLATLKIQPSEPRDSAVYFCASGPGQSYQETQYFGPGTRLLVL.